The source of this T cell receptor beta chain is a study of T cell responses to AZD1222 COVID-19 vaccine. V was clipped by 5 bases and J by 10 bases; unmatched bases: 12. Germline V lookup: CDR1 SGHTA, CDR2 FQGTGA. The CDR3 extends over 14 amino acids. Repertoires were generated with immunoSEQ multiplex PCR, while TCRdb's copy carries only in-frame clones and drops some. The sample holds about 100,000 clones, around 89% seen once. V gene TRBV7-3 combines with J gene TRBJ1-1; 8 positions match TRBD1. The TCR originated in an adult in good health. Material: peripheral blood, obtained on day 0 of AZD1222 vaccination. The CDR3 region has the DNA TGTGCCAGCAGCCCAGGGACAGGCCCACGGCCAGCTTTCTTT. Translating gives CASSPGTGPRPAFF.